Given below is one T cell receptor (beta chain) in context. Its target is unknown. The V end was cut by 8 bases, the J end by 2 bases, with 13 bases between. The CDR3 is made up of 14 amino acids. Germline lookup yields CDR1 MDHEN and CDR2 SYDVKM. Assay used: immunoSEQ multiplex PCR; TCRdb lists only in-frame clones, some missing. The table records approximately 2.3 million clones, more than 80% of them present only once. The sample originates from a study of shared clonotypes between healthy human individuals. Study-wide findings and caveats: Naive subsets typically showed greater estimated richness than memory subsets.

The chain couples TRBV28 to TRBJ1-5, with D perhaps matching TRBD1 (5 bases). The receptor's source is a man younger than 35 in good health. Some clones in this sample may be carry-over from other donors' samples. Source material: naive CD4+ T cells from PBMCs. Subset here: CD45RA+ positively selected. CDR3 residues: CASRGVERNQPQHF. DNA of the CDR3: TGTGCCAGCCGGGGGGTAGAGCGCAATCAGCCCCAGCATTTT.